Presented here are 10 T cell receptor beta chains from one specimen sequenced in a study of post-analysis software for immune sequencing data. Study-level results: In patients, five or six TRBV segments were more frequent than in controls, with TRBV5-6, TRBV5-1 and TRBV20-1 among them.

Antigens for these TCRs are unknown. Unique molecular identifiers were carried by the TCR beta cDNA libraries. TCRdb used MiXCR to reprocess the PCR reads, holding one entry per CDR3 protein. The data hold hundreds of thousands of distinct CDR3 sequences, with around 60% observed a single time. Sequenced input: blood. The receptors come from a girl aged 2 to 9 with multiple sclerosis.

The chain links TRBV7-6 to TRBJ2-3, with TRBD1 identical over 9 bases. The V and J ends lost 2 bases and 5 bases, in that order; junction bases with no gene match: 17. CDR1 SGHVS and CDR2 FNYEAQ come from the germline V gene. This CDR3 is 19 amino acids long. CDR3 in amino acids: CASSLPGTGLDSKEDTQYF. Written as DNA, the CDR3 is TGTGCCAGCAGCTTACCCGGGACAGGGCTAGACTCGAAGGAAGATACGCAGTATTTT.

The CDR3 is CASSDAGGDQETQYF. CDR3 in DNA: TGTGCCAGCAGTGATGCGGGGGGCGACCAAGAGACCCAGTACTTC. The genes are TRBV2 and TRBJ2-5, with 8 bases aligning to TRBD2. CDR1 SNHLY and CDR2 FYNNEI come from the germline V gene. V trimming: 3 bases; J trimming: 0 bases; junction bases outside the gene matches: 3. The CDR3 extends over 15 amino acids.

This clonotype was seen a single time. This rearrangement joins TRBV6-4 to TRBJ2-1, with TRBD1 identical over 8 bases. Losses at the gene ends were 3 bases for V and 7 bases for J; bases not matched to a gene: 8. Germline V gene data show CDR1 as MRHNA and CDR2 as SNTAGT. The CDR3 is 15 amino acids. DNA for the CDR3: TGTGCCAGCAGTGAAGTGACAGGGGCAGGGAATGAGCAGTTCTTC. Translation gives CASSEVTGAGNEQFF.

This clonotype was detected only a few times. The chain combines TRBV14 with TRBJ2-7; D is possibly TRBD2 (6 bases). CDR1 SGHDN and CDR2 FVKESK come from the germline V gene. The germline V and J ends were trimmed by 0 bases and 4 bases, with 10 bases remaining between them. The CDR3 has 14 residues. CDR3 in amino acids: CASSQDERGYEQYF. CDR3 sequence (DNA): TGTGCCAGCAGCCAAGACGAACGGGGGTACGAGCAGTACTTC.

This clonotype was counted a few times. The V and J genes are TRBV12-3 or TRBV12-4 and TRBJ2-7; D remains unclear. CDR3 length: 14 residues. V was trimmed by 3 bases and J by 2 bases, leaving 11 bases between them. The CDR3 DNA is TGTGCCAGCAGTTTCAGCAGGTTGGCCTACGAGCAGTACTTC. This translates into CASSFSRLAYEQYF.

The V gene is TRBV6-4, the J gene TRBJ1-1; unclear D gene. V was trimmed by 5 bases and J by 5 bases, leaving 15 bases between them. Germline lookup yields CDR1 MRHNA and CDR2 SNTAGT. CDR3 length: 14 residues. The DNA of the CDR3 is TGTGCCAGCAGTTGGGAGGCGACCAGGACTGAAGCTTTCTTT. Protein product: CASSWEATRTEAFF.

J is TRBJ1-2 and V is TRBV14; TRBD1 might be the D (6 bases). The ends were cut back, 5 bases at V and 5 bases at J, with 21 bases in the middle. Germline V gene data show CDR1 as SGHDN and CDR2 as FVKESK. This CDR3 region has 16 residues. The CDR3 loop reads CASSDKDRRRGYGYTF. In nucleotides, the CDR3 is TGTGCCAGCAGCGATAAGGATCGGAGGAGGGGGTATGGCTACACCTTC. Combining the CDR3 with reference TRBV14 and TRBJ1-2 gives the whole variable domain EAGVTQFPSHSVIEKGQTVTLRCDPISGHDNLYWYRRVMGKEIKFLLHFVKESKQDESGMPNNRFLAERTGGTYSTLKVQPAELEDSGVYFCASSDKDRRRGYGYTFGSGTRLTVV.

CDR3 nucleotide sequence: TGTGCCAGCAGGTGGGGACAGGGACTCAATGAGCAGTTCTTC. This translates into CASRWGQGLNEQFF. The J gene is TRBJ2-1, the V gene TRBV27; 9 nucleotides align to TRBD1. The CDR3 contains 14 residues. The trim removed 6 bases at V and 6 bases at J, leaving 6 bases unmatched. CDR1 MNHEY and CDR2 SMNVEV come from the germline V gene (reference sequence).

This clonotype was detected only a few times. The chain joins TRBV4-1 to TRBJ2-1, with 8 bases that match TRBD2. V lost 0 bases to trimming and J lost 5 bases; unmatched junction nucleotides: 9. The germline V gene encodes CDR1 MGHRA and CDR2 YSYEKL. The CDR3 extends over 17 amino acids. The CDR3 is CASSQDPAGAIDNEQFF. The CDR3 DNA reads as TGCGCCAGCAGCCAAGATCCAGCGGGAGCGATTGACAATGAGCAGTTCTTC.

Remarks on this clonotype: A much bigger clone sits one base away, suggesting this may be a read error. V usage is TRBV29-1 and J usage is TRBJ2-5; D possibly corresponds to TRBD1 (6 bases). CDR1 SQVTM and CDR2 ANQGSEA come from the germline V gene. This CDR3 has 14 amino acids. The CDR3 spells CSVLRPTGQEAQYF. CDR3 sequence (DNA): TGCAGCGTTCTCAGGCCTACAGGGCAAGAGGCCCAGTACTTC.